These 11 T cell receptor beta chains came from one sample sequenced in a study of blood T cell repertoires in COVID-19. Assay: immunoSEQ multiplex PCR; the TCRdb copy retains only in-frame clones and omits some. The table records fewer than 600,000 clones, 89% of them present only once. Sequencing input: peripheral blood. The receptors originated from a man between 18 and 35 years old with COVID-19, enrolled during active disease.

V gene TRBV10-2 combines with J gene TRBJ2-5, with D tentatively TRBD1 (5 bases). The V end was cut by 3 bases, the J end by 4 bases, with 18 bases between. Germline V gene lookup returns CDR1 WSHSY and CDR2 SAAADI. This CDR3 is built from 16 residues. The CDR3 DNA follows: TGCGCCAGCAGTGAAGGGGTGTCCCATATATTAGAGACCCAGTACTTC. Encoded protein: CASSEGVSHILETQYF.

V gene TRBV30 combines with J gene TRBJ2-5; maybe TRBD2 (5 bases). CDR3 length equals 13 residues. From germline, CDR1 is GTSNPN and CDR2 SVGIG (reference sequence). Trimming pared 2 bases from V and 6 bases from J, leaving 13 bases between. CDR3 residues: CAWSLEAGKTQYF. The CDR3 DNA sequence: TGTGCCTGGAGTCTCGAGGCCGGGAAGACCCAGTACTTC.

The V gene is TRBV6-5, the J gene TRBJ2-7, with 9 bases aligning to TRBD1. Germline trimming cut 6 bases from V and 3 bases from J; bases unmatched to any gene: 6. The CDR3 spans 14 residues. Germline CDR1 MNHEY, CDR2 SVGAGI. The CDR3 here is CASRSGTGFYEQYF. The CDR3 DNA follows: TGTGCCAGCAGATCCGGGACAGGGTTCTACGAGCAGTACTTC.

The CDR3 sequence is CAKKQDPYGYTF. For the CDR3, the DNA is TGTGCCAAAAAACAGGACCCTTATGGCTACACCTTC. The genes are TRBV30 and TRBJ1-2; the D gene is possibly TRBD1 (5 bases). The CDR3 is made up of 12 amino acids. V dropped 8 bases and J dropped 5 bases, with 15 bases sitting between them. CDR1 and CDR2 from the germline V gene are GTSNPN and SVGIG (reference sequence).

V and J are TRBV5-1 and TRBJ1-1; no clear D. Germline CDR1 and CDR2: SGHRS and YFSETQ. The CDR3 sequence is 14 residues long. The V end lost 1 base, the J end lost 1 base, and 8 bases lay between the germline ends. In DNA form, the CDR3 reads TGCGCCAGCAGCTTGACGGGAAGGAACACTGAAGCTTTCTTT. Its translation is CASSLTGRNTEAFF.

The CDR3 nucleotides read TGTGCCAGCAGTCGCGGCGGGTCCTATAATTCACCCCTCCACTTT. Its translation: CASSRGGSYNSPLHF. The J gene is TRBJ1-6, the V gene TRBV6-5; D is ambiguous. This CDR3 is 15 amino acids long. Germline-derived CDR1 and CDR2 are MNHEY and SVGAGI. Trimming took 5 bases from V and 1 from J, leaving 9 bases between them.

This clone is a singleton in its sample. The chain recombines TRBV6-5 with TRBJ2-7; D possibly corresponds to TRBD2 (6 bases). Germline CDR1 and CDR2: MNHEY and SVGAGI. The CDR3 loop spans 14 amino acids. The V and J ends lost 4 bases and 5 bases respectively, with 15 bases between them. The CDR3 DNA reads as TGTGCCAGCAGTTCGGAGGGAAGAGGGGACGAGCAGTACTTC. It is translated as CASSSEGRGDEQYF.

This chain links TRBV2 with TRBJ2-1; TRBD2 agrees at 10 bases. Germline CDR1 is SNHLY and CDR2 is FYNNEI. This CDR3 is 14 amino acids long. J was trimmed by 8 bases and V by 6 bases; bases with no gene match: 7. CDR3 region: CASRSSGSVHEQFF. The CDR3 nucleotides read TGTGCCAGCAGATCTAGCGGGAGTGTCCATGAGCAGTTCTTC.

V and J are TRBV14 and TRBJ2-1; 9 bases fit TRBD2. The germline gives CDR1 SGHDN, CDR2 FVKESK. The CDR3 totals 16 residues. Trimming took 1 base from V and 6 from J; bases not matched to a gene: 7. The CDR3 coding sequence is TGTGCCAGCAGCCAAGGGGCGGGAGGGCGTCGCAATGAGCAGTTCTTC. Translating gives CASSQGAGGRRNEQFF.

V is TRBV3-1 (or the pseudogene TRBV3-2) and J is TRBJ1-5, with unresolved D. Germline CDR1 LGHDT, CDR2 YNNKEL (reference sequence). With 5 bases removed from V and 4 bases from J, the gap between germline ends came to 6 bases. The CDR3 has 12 amino acids. The CDR3 protein is CASSNRNQPQHF. The CDR3 DNA is TGTGCCAGCAGCAACCGGAATCAGCCCCAGCATTTT.

The chain combines TRBV19 with TRBJ1-2; no firm D call. The V end lost 5 bases, the J end lost 5 bases, and 12 bases lay between the germline ends. The length of the CDR3 is 13 residues. CDR1 is LNHDA, CDR2 SQIVND, per germline (reference sequence). The CDR3 region is CASSPLGLYGYTF. The CDR3 DNA reads as TGTGCCAGTAGTCCGCTTGGACTTTATGGCTACACCTTC.